This T cell receptor beta chain was sequenced for a study of T cells expressing NK-cell markers. TCRdb re-called the 5' RACE reads; one entry per CDR3 protein, DNA not given. Seen in this sample are 150,000 or so distinct CDR3 sequences; the ten most common clones hold about 18%. The sequenced material came from blood T cells: a sorted CD56 or NKG2C T cell subset, CD4+ or CD8+ T cells, or bulk PBMC T cells (not recorded which). The sequence derives from a woman aged 18 to 69 in good health.

CDR3 in amino acids: CSARGAGRLNTEAFF. The chain uses TRBV20-1 and TRBJ1-1; lacking DNA, the TRBD1 call made by TCRdb goes unchecked. CDR3 length: 15 amino acids. Germline values: CDR1 DFQATT, CDR2 SNEGSKA (reference sequence).